The clone carrying this TCR beta chain has a handful of counts. TCRdb processed the RT-PCR reads anew with MiXCR; each CDR3 protein has one entry. The sample consists of hundreds of thousands of distinct CDR3 sequences, 14% of them appearing once. Germline values: CDR1 SGHTA, CDR2 FQGNSA. Trimming took 1 base from V and 7 from J, leaving 14 bases between them. The CDR3 extends over 15 amino acids. This TCR came from a female donor in good health, serving as a healthy control. V and J are TRBV7-2 and TRBJ1-5, with a tentative D call TRBD1 (6 bases). Source material: memory CD4+ T cells from blood. CDR3 loop: CASSLGVQGWQPQHF. The CDR3 DNA reads as TGTGCCAGCAGCTTAGGGGTACAGGGATGGCAGCCCCAGCATTTT.